This record covers a single TCR beta chain. What this receptor recognizes is not known. It has no much larger one-base neighbor in the sample; base qualities were not kept. The CDR3, cysteine through phenylalanine, is 16 amino acids long. Of the read, only the CDR3 DNA is kept; its 48 bases are in frame from base 1. Sequences SGHRS (CDR1) and YFSETQ (CDR2) are obtained from the germline V gene. The germline V and J ends show losses of 0 bases and 5 bases respectively, and no gene match explains 6 bases of the junction. TCRbeta CDR3 regions were amplified from genomic DNA using the immunoSEQ Assay, a bias-controlled multiplex PCR. The original methods were these. The number of nucleated cells in each sample was estimated from the amplification of reference gene primers within the assay. To quantify the absolute abundance of each unique TCRbeta CDR3 rearrangement, sequence reads were collapsed and filtered. Productive Simpson clonality was computed per sample as the square root of Simpson's diversity index over productive rearrangements. Not all clones reach the TCRdb copy of this immuneACCESS table, which keeps in-frame sequences only. Checked studies attribute under half of the gap to unresolved V genes and leave the rest unexplained. The V and J calls and clone size were taken over from that table, and D and trimming were inferred from the DNA. The sample yields about 190,000 clones; roughly 82% were counted once. In total, the top ten clones hold 6.5% to 9.5% of the sample.

The sample is drawn from a study of blood T cell repertoires in COVID-19 (dated by TCRdb to 2020 to 2022). A note on the overall study: Samples from collaborators originated in the United States, Italy and Spain and spanned both the acute and convalescent phases of COVID-19. Where HLA class I and class II types were available, the types were taken from metadata supplied by the sample provider, not from assay-based typing. The repertoires were made available in a free public database intended to serve as a resource for research on the immune response to SARS-CoV-2. The dataset comprised deeply sampled blood TCRbeta repertoires from subjects exposed to, actively infected with, or recovered from COVID-19. The material from the prospective study consisted of cDNA or gDNA derived from T cells, B-cell-depleted T cells, or PBMCs. Sample metadata almost always included a de-identified subject ID, COVID-19 status, age in years and sex. Samples came from the ongoing ImmuneRACE study (first 160 participants) plus 1,254 subjects from 6 global collaborators. What the work shows at the level of the full study, not this receptor alone: How much clinical and demographic metadata was included differed by source and by participant, and the metadata was provided uncurated.

In Seattle, one collaborating source enrolled patients while the infection was active and tracked those patients longitudinally over the course of disease. Each collaborating institution followed its own protocols to collect whole blood in K2EDTA tubes. For TCRbeta analysis, collaborators shipped samples in one of three forms: frozen whole blood, isolated PBMCs, or DNA extracted from either of those sample types. This clonotype originated in an older woman with COVID-19, enrolled during active disease. The chain is encoded by TRBV5-1 joined to TRBJ2-5; TRBD1 lines up with 11 middle nucleotides. Sequencing used peripheral blood. Here the CDR3 is given as CASSLAGQGAAETQYF. In nucleotides, the sequence is TGCGCCAGCAGCTTGGCCGGACAGGGGGCCGCTGAGACCCAGTACTTC.